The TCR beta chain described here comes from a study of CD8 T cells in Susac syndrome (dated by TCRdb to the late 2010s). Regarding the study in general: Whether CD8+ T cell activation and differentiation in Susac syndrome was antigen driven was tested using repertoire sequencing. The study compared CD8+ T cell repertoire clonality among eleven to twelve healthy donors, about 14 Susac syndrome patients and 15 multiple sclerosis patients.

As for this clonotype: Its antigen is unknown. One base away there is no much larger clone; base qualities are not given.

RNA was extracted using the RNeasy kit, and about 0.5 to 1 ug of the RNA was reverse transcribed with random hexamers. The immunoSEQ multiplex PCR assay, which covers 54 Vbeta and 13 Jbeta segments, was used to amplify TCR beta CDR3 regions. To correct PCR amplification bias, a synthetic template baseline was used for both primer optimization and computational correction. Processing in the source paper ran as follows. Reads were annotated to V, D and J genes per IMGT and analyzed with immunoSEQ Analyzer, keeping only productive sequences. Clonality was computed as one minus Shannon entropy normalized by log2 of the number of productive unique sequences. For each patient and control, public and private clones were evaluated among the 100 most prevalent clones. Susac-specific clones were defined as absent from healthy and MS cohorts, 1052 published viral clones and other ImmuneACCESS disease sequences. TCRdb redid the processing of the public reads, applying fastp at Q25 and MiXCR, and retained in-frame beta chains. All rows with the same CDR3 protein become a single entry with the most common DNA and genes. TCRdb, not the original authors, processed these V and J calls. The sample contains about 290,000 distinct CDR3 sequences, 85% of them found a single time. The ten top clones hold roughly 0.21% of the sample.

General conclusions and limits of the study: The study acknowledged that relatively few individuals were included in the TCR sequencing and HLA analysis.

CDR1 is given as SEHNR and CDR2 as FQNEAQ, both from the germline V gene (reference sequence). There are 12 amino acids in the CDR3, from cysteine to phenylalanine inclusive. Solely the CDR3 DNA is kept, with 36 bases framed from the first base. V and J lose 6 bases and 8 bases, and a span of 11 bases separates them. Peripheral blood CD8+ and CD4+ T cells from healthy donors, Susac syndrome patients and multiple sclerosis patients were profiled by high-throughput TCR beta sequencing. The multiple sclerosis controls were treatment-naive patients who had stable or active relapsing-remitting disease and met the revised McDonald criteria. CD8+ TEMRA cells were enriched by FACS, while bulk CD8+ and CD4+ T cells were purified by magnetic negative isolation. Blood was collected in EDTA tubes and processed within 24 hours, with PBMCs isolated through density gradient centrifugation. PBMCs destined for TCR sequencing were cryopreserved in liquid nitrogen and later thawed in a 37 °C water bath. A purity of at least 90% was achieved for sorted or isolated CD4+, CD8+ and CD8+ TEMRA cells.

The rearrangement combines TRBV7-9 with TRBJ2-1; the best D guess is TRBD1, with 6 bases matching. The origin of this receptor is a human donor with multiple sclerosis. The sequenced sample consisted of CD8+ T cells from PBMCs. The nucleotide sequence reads TGTGCCAGCAGACTAGGGGGAGATGAGCAGTTCTTC. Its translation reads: CASRLGGDEQFF.